This is a list of T cell receptor beta chains from one sample in a study of Ad26.COV2.S vaccination and SARS-CoV-2 variants. Generated by immunoSEQ multiplex PCR, the TCRdb table keeps only in-frame clones and is missing some. The profile shows 240,000 or so clones, 88% of them singletons. This sample comprised peripheral blood, obtained in a trial of Ad26.COV2.S vaccine versus placebo. The receptors derive from a person aged 18-65 years who received the Ad26.COV2.S COVID-19 vaccine or a placebo. The CDR3 runs from the conserved cysteine through the conserved F or W. The D gene is left open where the match is weak. The size entry is marked missing in some rows and otherwise reads once, few, many or a size class.

.,TRBV29-1,TRBJ2-1,.,CSVEELLTGWTYNEQFF,TGCAGCGTTGAAGAACTTCTAACAGGGTGGACCTACAATGAGCAGTTCTTC
.,TRBV3-1/TRBV3-2,TRBJ1-5,.,CASSQDKDGTKGNQPQHF,TGTGCCAGCAGCCAAGATAAGGACGGGACGAAGGGCAATCAGCCCCAGCATTTT
TRBD2,TRBV7-2,TRBJ2-7,.,CASSLVILTSGGTLYEQYF,TGTGCCAGCAGCTTAGTAATCCTTACTAGCGGGGGGACTCTCTACGAGCAGTACTTC
TRBD1,TRBV25-1,TRBJ1-1,.,CASSDRQGALNTEAFF,TGTGCCAGCAGTGACAGACAGGGGGCTTTGAACACTGAAGCTTTCTTT
.,TRBV18,TRBJ2-7,.,CASSPPQPGGQYF,TGTGCCAGCTCACCACCGCAGCCCGGGGGGCAGTACTTC
.,TRBV5-4,TRBJ2-3,.,CASGTEADTQYF,TGTGCCAGCGGGACTGAGGCAGATACGCAGTATTTT
TRBD2,TRBV7-2,TRBJ2-1,.,CASSSGGSYNEQFF,TGTGCCAGCAGCTCGGGGGGCTCCTACAATGAGCAGTTCTTC
TRBD2,TRBV19,TRBJ2-3,once,CASSMAAGGPDTQYF,TGTGCCAGTAGTATGGCAGCGGGAGGGCCGGATACGCAGTATTTT
.,TRBV19,TRBJ1-2,.,CASSTVGTWSAYGYTF,TGTGCCAGTAGTACCGTCGGGACTTGGTCTGCTTATGGCTACACCTTC
.,TRBV19,TRBJ1-1,.,CASSIRGEAFF,TGTGCCAGTAGTATAAGGGGTGAAGCTTTCTTT
TRBD2,TRBV2,TRBJ2-7,.,CASTASGGIGEQYF,TGTGCCAGCACCGCTAGCGGGGGGATCGGCGAGCAGTACTTC
TRBD1,TRBV28,TRBJ1-6,.,CASSLLDRDNSPLHF,TGTGCCAGCAGTTTACTGGACAGGGATAATTCACCCCTCCACTTT
.,TRBV7-2,TRBJ2-1,.,CASSPGVGGYNEQFF,TGTGCCAGCAGCCCGGGGGTAGGGGGTTACAATGAGCAGTTCTTC
TRBD1,TRBV5-8,TRBJ2-1,.,CASSSGTVVEQFF,TGTGCCAGCAGCTCAGGGACAGTCGTTGAGCAGTTCTTC
.,TRBV9,TRBJ2-7,.,CASSQGASGTYEQYF,TGTGCCAGCAGCCAGGGGGCTAGCGGTACCTACGAGCAGTACTTC
.,TRBV7-9,TRBJ1-5,.,CASSFGVGPQHF,TGTGCCAGCAGCTTTGGTGTGGGGCCCCAGCATTTT
.,TRBV6-6,TRBJ2-1,.,CASIRGGPSYNEQFF,TGTGCCAGCATTCGCGGGGGCCCCTCCTACAATGAGCAGTTCTTC
TRBD1,TRBV28,TRBJ1-1,.,CASTLGQANTEAFF,TGTGCCAGCACTCTCGGACAGGCAAACACTGAAGCTTTCTTT
.,TRBV30,TRBJ2-6,once,CAWSKKGHYSGANVLTF,TGTGCCTGGAGTAAAAAGGGTCACTACTCTGGGGCCAACGTCCTGACTTTC
.,TRBV4-1,TRBJ2-7,.,CASSLLAVSYEQYF,TGCGCCAGCAGCCTCCTTGCAGTATCCTACGAGCAGTACTTC
TRBD2,TRBV5-8,TRBJ2-1,.,CASSLLERGYNEQFF,TGTGCCAGCAGCTTGTTAGAGCGGGGCTACAATGAGCAGTTCTTC
TRBD2,TRBV7-6,TRBJ2-6,.,CASSLAPPAGGFSGANVLTF,TGTGCCAGCAGCTTAGCGCCCCCAGCGGGAGGATTCTCTGGGGCCAACGTCCTGACTTTC
TRBD1,TRBV6-5,TRBJ1-2,once,CASMGTGVNGYTF,TGTGCCAGCATGGGGACAGGGGTCAATGGCTACACCTTC
TRBD2,TRBV11-3,TRBJ2-1,.,CASSLGRASGRARSYNEQFF,TGTGCCAGCAGCTTAGGTCGAGCTAGCGGGAGAGCACGCTCCTACAATGAGCAGTTCTTC
TRBD1,TRBV24-1,TRBJ1-5,.,CATSDQTGAGNQPQHF,TGTGCCACCAGTGACCAGACAGGGGCAGGCAATCAGCCCCAGCATTTT
.,TRBV6-5,TRBJ1-1,.,CASSYGPQVRATEAFF,TGTGCCAGCAGTTACGGGCCCCAAGTCAGGGCAACTGAAGCTTTCTTT
.,TRBV10-2,TRBJ2-1,.,CATRSGSGSYNEQFF,TGCGCCACCCGGAGCGGGTCAGGCTCCTACAATGAGCAGTTCTTC
TRBD2,TRBV18,TRBJ2-3,once,CASSPLATGTDTQYF,TGTGCCAGCTCCCCACTAGCGACCGGCACAGATACGCAGTATTTT
TRBD1,TRBV18,TRBJ1-2,.,CASSPGGQEFGYGYTF,TGTGCCAGCTCACCGGGGGGACAGGAGTTCGGCTATGGCTACACCTTC
.,TRBV18,TRBJ2-5,.,CASSPHPGEETQYF,TGTGCCAGCTCACCACATCCAGGGGAGGAGACCCAGTACTTC
TRBD1,TRBV29-1,TRBJ2-3,.,CSVDRTRTDTQYF,TGCAGCGTGGACAGGACACGCACAGATACGCAGTATTTT
.,TRBV5-1,TRBJ1-2,.,CASSGGQPWYGYTF,TGCGCCAGCAGCGGAGGACAGCCGTGGTATGGCTACACCTTC
.,TRBV3-1/TRBV3-2,TRBJ1-1,few,CASSQQGNTEAFF,TGTGCCAGCAGCCAACAGGGGAACACTGAAGCTTTCTTT
TRBD1,TRBV14,TRBJ1-6,.,CASSQQGADNSPLHF,TGTGCCAGCAGCCAACAGGGGGCGGATAATTCACCCCTCCACTTT
.,TRBV6-6,TRBJ2-1,.,CASSQDLGQFF,TGTGCCAGCAGTCAGGACCTCGGGCAGTTCTTC
TRBD2,TRBV3-1/TRBV3-2,TRBJ2-3,.,CASKLAGGDTQYF,TGTGCCAGCAAACTAGCGGGAGGGGATACGCAGTATTTT
.,TRBV27,TRBJ2-7,.,CASSPGPQLSYEQYF,TGTGCCAGCAGCCCGGGACCTCAACTCTCCTACGAGCAGTACTTC
.,TRBV7-6,TRBJ2-6,.,CASSTGGANVLTF,TGTGCCAGCAGCACCGGAGGGGCCAACGTCCTGACTTTC
TRBD1,TRBV19,TRBJ1-4,.,CASSIPRGPSGEKLFF,TGTGCCAGTAGTATTCCTAGGGGGCCGTCGGGTGAAAAACTGTTTTTT
.,TRBV3-1/TRBV3-2,TRBJ2-2,.,CASSQWSGKNTGELFF,TGTGCCAGCAGCCAATGGTCGGGAAAAAACACCGGGGAGCTGTTTTTT
.,TRBV3-1/TRBV3-2,TRBJ2-1,.,CASSPQDGGRNEQFF,TGTGCCAGCAGCCCCCAGGATGGGGGGAGGAATGAGCAGTTCTTC
.,TRBV29-1,TRBJ2-2,.,CSVMEQPNTGELFF,TGCAGCGTGATGGAACAGCCCAACACCGGGGAGCTGTTTTTT
.,TRBV27,TRBJ1-2,.,CASKKVANYGYTF,TGTGCCAGCAAGAAAGTCGCTAACTATGGCTACACCTTC
TRBD2,TRBV15,TRBJ2-7,.,CATSRYASGGNEQYF,TGTGCCACCAGCAGGTACGCCTCGGGAGGGAACGAGCAGTACTTC
TRBD1,TRBV10-3,TRBJ1-6,.,CGTGPQGALHF,TGTGGGACAGGTCCTCAGGGGGCCCTCCACTTT
TRBD2,TRBV29-1,TRBJ2-3,.,CSVEESGGARDTQYF,TGCAGCGTTGAAGAGAGCGGGGGGGCCAGAGATACGCAGTATTTT
TRBD1,TRBV19,TRBJ1-6,.,CASSSGTGYNSPLHF,TGTGCCAGTAGTTCCGGGACAGGCTATAATTCACCCCTCCACTTT
.,TRBV9,TRBJ2-3,.,CASSASSIADTQYF,TGTGCCAGCAGCGCCTCTAGCATCGCAGATACGCAGTATTTT
.,TRBV5-8,TRBJ2-2,.,CASSRLETTGELFF,TGTGCCAGCAGCCGACTGGAGACGACCGGGGAGCTGTTTTTT
.,TRBV6-1,TRBJ2-7,.,CASSDQGKTYEQYF,TGTGCCAGCAGTGACCAGGGGAAGACCTACGAGCAGTACTTC
TRBD2,TRBV6-1,TRBJ2-1,.,CASSERTSGSNEQFF,TGTGCCAGCAGTGAAAGAACTAGCGGGAGTAATGAGCAGTTCTTC
TRBD2,TRBV7-9,TRBJ2-5,.,CASRTSPSGIQETQYF,TGTGCCAGCAGGACCTCCCCTAGCGGGATTCAAGAGACCCAGTACTTC
TRBD1,TRBV6-5,TRBJ2-7,.,CASSIRDSSYEQYF,TGTGCCAGCAGTATCCGGGACAGCTCCTACGAGCAGTACTTC
TRBD2,TRBV7-6,TRBJ2-5,.,CASSGIAGGRETQYF,TGTGCCAGCAGCGGGATAGCGGGAGGGAGGGAGACCCAGTACTTC
.,TRBV2,TRBJ1-5,.,CASRDWGEQPQHF,TGTGCCAGCAGGGACTGGGGGGAACAGCCCCAGCATTTT